The 14 T cell receptor beta chains presented below share a single source sample, sequenced in a study of T cell repertoires in cytomegalovirus infection. No antigen has been assigned to these receptors. TCRdb re-analysed the reads in MiXCR, keeping a single row per CDR3 protein. The sample has a few hundred thousand distinct CDR3 sequences; under 45% are singletons. The source material was cultured PBMCs, sampled from culture after CMV antigen stimulation. These receptors were taken from a human donor in good health (CMV status not recorded). Some clones in this sample may be carry-over from other donors' samples.

Turning to this clonotype: An end of the junction does not agree with germline; a read error may underlie this. This chain links TRBV5-5 with TRBJ2-1, with TRBD2 identical over 7 bases. The CDR3 loop spans 10 amino acids. Germline CDR1 reads SGHKS; CDR2 reads YYEKEE (reference sequence). CDR3 amino acids: CASSWGRVHF. CDR3 DNA sequence: TGTGCCAGCAGCTGGGGGAGGGTCCACTTC.

This chain connects TRBV27 to TRBJ1-1; maybe TRBD1 (6 bases). This CDR3 has 16 residues. Germline V gene lookup returns CDR1 MNHEY and CDR2 SMNVEV (reference sequence). V was cut by 3 bases and J by 5 bases, with 19 bases left in between. CDR3 protein: CASSFLWQGLGTEAFF. As DNA, the CDR3 is TGTGCCAGCAGTTTTCTCTGGCAGGGGCTGGGGACTGAAGCTTTCTTT.

V usage is TRBV7-6 and J usage is TRBJ2-1; TRBD2 matches at 8 bases. Germline assignment: CDR1 SGHVS and CDR2 FNYEAQ. The V segment lost 7 bases and the J segment 3 bases; nucleotides outside the gene matches: 11. The CDR3 length is 16 residues. In DNA, the CDR3 is TGTGCCAGCACCCTCGGGACTAGTCGGCACTACAATGAGCAGTTCTTC. The encoded protein is CASTLGTSRHYNEQFF.

The chain has TRBV6-1 and TRBJ2-6; D is unresolved. This CDR3 spans 17 amino acids. Germline CDR1 reads MNHNS; CDR2 reads SASEGT. V shed 1 base and J shed 3 bases, with 13 bases lying between them. The CDR3 sequence: CASSEVMGSSGANVLTF. For the CDR3, the DNA is TGTGCCAGCAGTGAAGTCATGGGGTCAAGTGGGGCCAACGTCCTGACTTTC.

This clonotype was observed a few times. J is TRBJ2-7 and V is TRBV12-3 or TRBV12-4; TRBD2 agrees at 8 bases. The CDR3 spans 14 residues. V dropped 6 bases and J dropped 0; count of bases not matched to a gene: 4. The CDR3 DNA is TGTGCCAGCAGCCGGGGGGGAGCCTCCTACGAGCAGTACTTC. Its translation: CASSRGGASYEQYF.

This clonotype has just a few counts. The rearrangement joins TRBV5-4 to TRBJ1-2; D is undetermined. CDR3 length: 15 amino acids. V lost 8 bases, J lost 8 bases, and 25 bases lay in between. Germline loops: CDR1 SGHNT, CDR2 YYREEE (reference sequence). The CDR3 here is CASGLGWATTSGYTF. The CDR3 DNA is TGTGCCAGTGGTTTGGGTTGGGCCACTACTAGCGGCTACACCTTC. Looking up the rest from reference TRBV5-4 and TRBJ1-2 gives the full variable domain: ETGVTQSPTHLIKTRGQQVTLRCSSQSGHNTVSWYQQALGQGPQFIFQYYREEENGRGNFPPRFSGLQFPNYSSELNVNALELDDSALYLCASGLGWATTSGYTFGSGTRLTVV.

This chain connects TRBV7-9 to TRBJ2-1; 14 bases fit TRBD2. With 5 bases clipped from V and 5 bases from J, the junction kept 5 bases outside the gene matches. Germline CDR1 is SEHNR and CDR2 is FQNEAQ (reference sequence). This CDR3 contains 16 residues. The CDR3 loop reads CASSRTSGGIDNEQFF. CDR3 in DNA: TGTGCCAGCAGCCGGACTAGCGGGGGGATCGACAATGAGCAGTTCTTC.

The rearrangement links TRBV7-2 to TRBJ2-7; 7 nucleotides agree with TRBD1. The CDR3 length is 14 residues. Germline V gene sequence: CDR1 SGHTA, CDR2 FQGNSA. Trimming cost V 4 bases and J 5 bases; bases outside gene matches: 8. The CDR3 loop reads CASSSLTGYHEQYF. CDR3 DNA sequence: TGTGCCAGCAGCTCCTTGACAGGGTACCACGAGCAGTACTTC.

This chain connects TRBV2 to TRBJ1-5; unclear D gene. V was clipped by 4 bases and J by 3 bases, with 7 bases between them. The CDR3 has 13 residues. Germline CDR1 SNHLY, CDR2 FYNNEI. CDR3 nucleotides: TGTGCCAGCAGTGTCCAGGACAATCAGCCCCAGCATTTT. Residues: CASSVQDNQPQHF.

J is TRBJ2-2 and V is TRBV27; TRBD2 is a possible D gene (5 bases). V lost 6 bases, J lost 4 bases, and 18 bases lay in between. Per germline, CDR1 MNHEY and CDR2 SMNVEV (reference sequence). There are 16 residues in the CDR3. In nucleotides, the CDR3 is TGTGCCAGCAGGCGGAGGCAGGCCACATTCACCGGGGAGCTGTTTTTT. It specifies CASRRRQATFTGELFF.

The chain employs TRBV6-6 and TRBJ2-2; D unclear. The germline CDR1 and CDR2 sequences are MNHNY and SVGAGI (reference sequence). Trimming removed 8 bases from V and 5 bases from J, with 12 bases in between. This CDR3 region has 13 residues. Here the CDR3 reads CASGAGWTGELFF. The DNA of the CDR3 is TGTGCCAGCGGCGCTGGTTGGACCGGGGAGCTGTTTTTT.

This clonotype was observed a handful of times. This chain links TRBV7-9 with TRBJ1-1; D is ambiguous. The V gene's germline CDR1 is SEHNR and CDR2 FQNEAQ (reference sequence). The CDR3 has 15 amino acids. V was cut by 7 bases and J by 3 bases, with 18 bases left in between. The CDR3 coding sequence is TGTGCCAGCATCCCCCTACGGGCAGGCTACACTGAAGCTTTCTTT. It codes for CASIPLRAGYTEAFF.

The rearrangement joins TRBV12-3 or TRBV12-4 to TRBJ1-1; D is possibly TRBD1 (5 bases). The CDR3 covers 15 residues. The germline V and J ends were trimmed by 7 bases and 0 bases, with 15 bases remaining between them. The CDR3 DNA reads TGTGCCAGCATCAAGGGTTCCAGGGTGAACACTGAAGCTTTCTTT. Translation: CASIKGSRVNTEAFF.

The V call is TRBV2, the J call TRBJ2-7; D possibly corresponds to TRBD2 (5 bases). This CDR3 is 14 amino acids long. The ends were cut back, 0 bases at V and 7 bases at J, with 13 bases in the middle. The germline V gene has CDR1 SNHLY and CDR2 FYNNEI. CDR3 nucleotide sequence: TGTGCCAGCAGTGAAGCGCCCCGGCGGGCTGAGCAGTACTTC. Protein product: CASSEAPRRAEQYF.